This section outlines one T cell receptor (beta chain) sequence together with its context. Its specificity is not known. RNA was isolated and reverse transcribed to cDNA, the sequencing template. Method: immunoSEQ multiplex PCR; TCRdb's copy keeps in-frame clones and lacks some. The sample holds 130,000 to 150,000 clones, less than 75% seen once. These data are taken from a study of CD8+ T cells in alopecia areata. This CDR3 is built from 15 residues. CDR1 and CDR2 (germline): SGHNT, YENEEA. V dropped 0 bases and J dropped 2; count of bases not matched to a gene: 1. Findings and caveats of the study: Lesional tissue from the scalp (especially in alopecia totalis/universalis) showed higher clonality than normal scalp.

The sequence came from a human donor in good health. This sequence joins TRBV11-3 and TRBJ2-1, with 7 bases fitting TRBD2. The sequencing input was CD8+ T cells sorted from blood. DNA of the CDR3: TGTGCCAGCAGCTTAGACAGCGGGGCCTACAATGAGCAGTTCTTC. Translated, it gives CASSLDSGAYNEQFF.